The 4 T cell receptor beta chains reported below all come from one sample, sequenced in a study of CD8 T cells in ankylosing spondylitis. TCRdb re-called the 5' RACE reads through MiXCR, storing one row per CDR3 protein. This table has some 87,000 distinct CDR3 sequences, roughly 9.6% appearing once. The sequenced sample was blood, either unsorted or a sorted T cell fraction (not recorded which). Receptors originate from a male donor with ankylosing spondylitis or in good health (not recorded which).

This clonotype was detected many times. The chain employs TRBV3-1 and TRBJ2-1; D remains unclear. Germline V lookup: CDR1 LGHDT, CDR2 YNNKEL (reference sequence). V gave up 1 base and J gave up 10 bases, with 5 bases separating them. There are 11 residues in the CDR3. In DNA form, the CDR3 reads TGTGCCAGCAGCCAAGTGTCAGAGCAGTTCTTC. It specifies CASSQVSEQFF.

The table lists this clonotype with many counts. The rearrangement uses TRBV5-1 and TRBJ2-1, with TRBD1 matching over 9 bases. This CDR3 contains 16 residues. V shed 4 bases, J shed 2 bases, and the junction held 7 bases outside the gene matches. Per the germline V gene, CDR1 is SGHRS and CDR2 is YFSETQ. CDR3 residues: CASSEQGARAYNEQFF. The CDR3 region has the DNA TGCGCCAGCAGCGAACAGGGGGCGAGAGCCTACAATGAGCAGTTCTTC.

This clonotype was recorded at least ten times. The chain has TRBV7-1 and TRBJ2-2; 8 nucleotides align to TRBD2. TRBV7-1 is designated an ORF whose function remains uncertain. Trimming took 7 bases from V and 0 from J; bases not matched to a gene: 4. The CDR3 loop spans 15 amino acids. DNA of the CDR3: TGTGCCAGCATCCCCGGGGGGGCGAACACCGGGGAGCTGTTTTTT. It yields the protein CASIPGGANTGELFF.

The rearrangement links TRBV5-7 to TRBJ2-5, with TRBD1 matching over 9 bases. TRBV5-7 belongs to the ORF category, with a function that is uncertain. The CDR3 extends over 14 amino acids. After removal of 9 bases from V and 4 bases from J, the junction contained 10 bases not matched to a gene. Written as DNA, the CDR3 is TGTGCCATGGGCCCCGGGACAGGGTTAGAGACCCAGTACTTC. This encodes CAMGPGTGLETQYF.